This TCR beta chain was recorded in a study of T cell repertoires in cytomegalovirus infection. As for the study in general: Through public TCR beta signatures, both CMV infection and matching HLA type were indicated.

This clonotype was seen ten or more times. Its antigen is undetermined. One entry per CDR3 protein results from TCRdb running MiXCR on the reads. This table has fewer than 550,000 distinct CDR3 sequences, approximately 10% appearing once. V was trimmed by 2 bases and J by 8 bases, leaving 7 bases between them. The CDR3 runs to 12 residues. Per the germline V gene, CDR1 is LGHNT and CDR2 is FRNRAP. Findings of the study overall: HLA-C-restricted CMV-specific TCR beta clonotypes prevailed in the ex vivo response.

The receptor comes from a human donor in good health (CMV status not recorded). Some clones in this sample may be carry-over from other donors' samples. Sequencing input: PBMCs. This chain links TRBV12-5 with TRBJ2-1; D is unclear. The CDR3 sequence is CASGLRWDEQFF. The DNA for the CDR3 is TGTGCTAGTGGTTTGAGGTGGGATGAGCAGTTCTTC.